The 12 T cell receptor beta chains reported below all come from one sample, sequenced in a study of CD8+CD57+ T cells in acquired aplastic anemia. Genomic DNA, serving as template, underwent TCR beta VDJ and CDR3 profiling. A single record per CDR3 protein comes from TCRdb applying MiXCR to the reads. The sample lists tens of thousands of distinct CDR3 sequences; approximately 46% were seen once. The specimen was sorted CD4+, CD8+, or CD8+CD57+ T cells (not recorded which) from PBMCs. The source of these receptors is a human donor in good health, serving as a control.

J is TRBJ1-2 and V is TRBV25-1, with D possibly TRBD1 on 5 matching bases. CDR1 and CDR2 (germline): MGHDK, SYGVNS. Trimming stripped 2 bases from V and 4 bases from J, with 8 bases between. The CDR3 totals 13 residues. CDR3 region: CASSERGIYGYTF. The DNA for the CDR3 is TGTGCCAGCAGTGAACGGGGGATCTATGGCTACACCTTC.

In regard to this clonotype: A much larger clone lies a single base off, so this may be a read error. This chain joins TRBV5-8 and TRBJ1-1; D is undetermined. The germline CDR1 and CDR2 sequences are SGHTS and YDEGEE. V was cut by 3 bases and J by 4 bases, with 10 bases left in between. This CDR3 contains 13 residues. As DNA, the CDR3 is TGTGCCAGCAGCTCGAATAGCGGCACTGAAGCTTTCTTT. It encodes CASSSNSGTEAFF.

V and J are TRBV9 and TRBJ1-1; tentative D call: TRBD1 (5 bases). The CDR3 runs to 15 residues. The germline CDR1 and CDR2 sequences are SGDLS and YYNGEE. Trimming cost V 5 bases and J 1 base, with 15 bases left between them. CDR3 sequence reads: CASSLTEASNTEAFF. CDR3 nucleotide sequence: TGTGCCAGCAGTTTGACAGAAGCATCGAACACTGAAGCTTTCTTT.

V gene TRBV4-2 combines with J gene TRBJ2-1, with TRBD2 identical over 11 bases. In germline, CDR1 is LGHNA, CDR2 YNFKEQ. Trimming took 6 bases from V and 4 from J; bases not matched to a gene: 5. The CDR3 runs 15 residues. DNA of the CDR3: TGTGCCAGCAGGGATTTAGCGGGAGGGTACAATGAGCAGTTCTTC. It yields the protein CASRDLAGGYNEQFF.

The gene calls are TRBV5-8 and TRBJ2-5; D tentatively reads TRBD1 or TRBD2 (5 bases each). V lost 3 bases to trimming and J lost 4 bases, with 13 bases between them. The CDR3 runs 14 residues. Germline CDR1 and CDR2: SGHTS and YDEGEE. The CDR3 bases are TGTGCCAGCAGCTACTGGTCAGGGACAGAGACCCAGTACTTC. Protein product: CASSYWSGTETQYF.

This clonotype was counted at least ten times. V and J are TRBV12-3 or TRBV12-4 and TRBJ1-1; D gene uncertain. V lost 0 bases and J 7 bases, leaving 9 bases between the germline ends. The length of the CDR3 is 13 residues. CDR3 bases: TGTGCCAGCAGTTTAGCCCTATCCTTTGAAGCTTTCTTT. It yields the protein CASSLALSFEAFF.

About this clonotype itself: A much bigger clone sits one base away, suggesting this may be a read error. The chain combines TRBV5-8 with TRBJ1-2; 8 bases match TRBD1. CDR3 size: 14 residues. Germline loops: CDR1 SGHTS, CDR2 YDEGEE. In DNA, the CDR3 is TGTGCCAGCAGAAGGACAGGGACTAACTATGGCTACGCCTTC. The encoded protein is CASRRTGTNYGYAF. Using reference TRBV5-8 and TRBJ1-2 for the parts outside the CDR3, the full variable domain is EAGVTQSPTHLIKTRGQQATLRCSPISGHTSVYWYQQALGLGLQFLLWYDEGEERNRGNFPPRFSGRQFPNYSSELNVNALELEDSALYLCASRRTGTNYGYAFGSGTRLTVV.

The CDR3 DNA is TGTGCCAGCAGTGGAGGACAGCACCAAGAGACCCAGTACTTC. This gives the protein CASSGGQHQETQYF. The chain recombines TRBV2 with TRBJ2-5; weak D call: TRBD1 (6 bases). CDR3 length: 14 residues. Germline values: CDR1 SNHLY, CDR2 FYNNEI. Trimming pared 4 bases from V and 0 bases from J, leaving 9 bases between.

This rearrangement joins TRBV5-1 to TRBJ1-6, with D hard to call. The CDR3 length is 16 residues. CDR1 and CDR2 (germline): SGHRS, YFSETQ. Trimming pared 4 bases from V and 0 bases from J, leaving 11 bases between. DNA for the CDR3: TGCGCCAGCAGCCTGAAGGCGGGCTCCTATAATTCACCCCTCCACTTT. It translates to CASSLKAGSYNSPLHF.

This clonotype was seen just once. Its ends do not fully match the called genes, so a read error is possible. This chain links TRBV7-2 with TRBJ1-1; D is undetermined. Germline loops: CDR1 SGHTA, CDR2 FQGNSA. CDR3 size: 12 residues. The CDR3 here is CASSYPYTKAFF. The CDR3 coding sequence is TGTGCCAGCAGCTACCCGTACACTAAAGCTTTCTTT.

The gene calls are TRBV24-1 and TRBJ1-2; D is unclear. Germline-derived CDR1 and CDR2 are KGHDR and SFDVKD. This CDR3 is built from 11 residues. Trimming took off 4 bases at V and 10 bases at J, with 9 bases between the two ends. CDR3 in amino acids: CATSEVGLYTF. The CDR3 DNA is TGTGCCACCAGTGAAGTAGGCCTCTACACCTTC.

This clonotype was observed at least ten times. The V call is TRBV6-1, the J call TRBJ2-7; D ambiguous. The germline CDR1 and CDR2 sequences are MNHNS and SASEGT. The CDR3 is made up of 11 amino acids. V lost 8 bases and J 5 bases, leaving 10 bases between the germline ends. The CDR3 is CASDLENEQYF. Written as DNA, the CDR3 is TGTGCCAGCGACTTAGAAAACGAGCAGTACTTC.